This paragraph reports one TCR beta chain. This clonotype occurred a few times. Its specific antigen is unknown. There are no base qualities to consult, and no much larger clone falls within one base. This record belongs to a study of CD8 T cells in ankylosing spondylitis (dated by TCRdb to about 2017). Regarding the complete study: To find TCR variants linked to disease, the study profiled T cell receptor beta repertoires in ankylosing spondylitis patients and healthy donors. The whole study cohort included some 100 healthy donors and over 20 ankylosing spondylitis patients. Peripheral blood was sampled, and synovial fluid was additionally collected from ankylosing spondylitis patients. Paper-wide results and their limitations: A TCR beta motif made up of 7 to 9 highly homologous amino acid variants appeared to be characteristic of blood from ankylosing spondylitis patients. Some TCR beta motif variants had previously been reported in synovial fluid and blood of reactive arthritis patients, which suggested common disease-initiation mechanisms. In peripheral blood, the disease-linked clones were found at relatively low frequencies and had a CD8+ phenotype. The disease-linked clones were reported to be significantly enriched in matched synovial fluid samples from ankylosing spondylitis patients.

Sequencing was performed on an Illumina HiSeq 2500. Quantitative 5'-RACE with molecular barcodes was used to prepare TCR beta libraries. The source study handled its data this way. To identify disease-linked TCR variants, a new computational method was used, one built on a probabilistic model of VDJ rearrangement. The raw public reads went through TCRdb reprocessing: fastp at Q25, MiXCR clone calling, in-frame beta chains kept. Under each unique CDR3 protein, matching rows form one entry showing the most common genes and DNA. These V and J calls originate from TCRdb's pipeline instead of the authors' own analysis. The sample contains 350,000 or so distinct CDR3 sequences, 14% to 15% of them found a single time. The top ten clones comprise around 1% of the sample. Looking up the germline V gene yields CDR1 SGHDT and CDR2 YYEEEE. The CDR3 goes from the cysteine to the phenylalanine over 13 residues. Of the read, only the CDR3 DNA is kept; its 39 bases are in frame from base 1. Unmatched junction bases come to 4, with V trimmed by 5 bases and J by 5 bases.

The receptor was derived from a male donor with ankylosing spondylitis or in good health (not recorded which). The V and J segments used are TRBV5-6 and TRBJ1-3; 7 bases in the junction line up with TRBD1. Sequenced sample: blood, either unsorted or a sorted T cell fraction (not recorded which). CDR3 region: CASSVRGRNTIYF. The sequenced DNA: TGTGCCAGCAGTGTCAGGGGGAGAAACACCATATATTTT.